The entry that follows covers one T cell receptor (beta chain) sequence. What it binds is unknown. The data were obtained in a study of cytomegalovirus exposure and HLA in healthy donors. At the level of the study: Unique TCRs numbering roughly 80 million, obtained from HLA-typed donors, made up an early data release.

It was with 60 Vbeta and 13 Jbeta primers that the PCR ran. The assay was immunoSEQ multiplex PCR, and TCRdb's table has in-frame clones only and misses some. The sample includes some 140,000 clones, 73% seen only once; the top ten take 1% to 1.5%. Germline V CDR1 and CDR2: SEHNR, FQNEAQ (reference sequence). The CDR3 runs to 14 residues. V lost 1 base, J lost 4 bases, and 10 bases lay in between. Broader study findings: Follow-up analysis found HLA locus-dependent TCR association rates, highest for DRB1 and lowest for HLA-C. Later analysis identified a missense DCLRE1C variant that was linked to TCR beta V- and J-gene trimming. Cytomegalovirus association was assigned to about 150 TCR beta chains.

Input material: PBMCs. The rearrangement uses TRBV7-9 and TRBJ2-5, with a tentative D call TRBD2 (5 bases). The clonotype comes from a woman aged 40 to 49 in good health and CMV-seronegative. CDR3 nucleotides: TGTGCCAGCAGCTTAGTTGGAGGTTCAGAGACCCAGTACTTC. Translated: CASSLVGGSETQYF.